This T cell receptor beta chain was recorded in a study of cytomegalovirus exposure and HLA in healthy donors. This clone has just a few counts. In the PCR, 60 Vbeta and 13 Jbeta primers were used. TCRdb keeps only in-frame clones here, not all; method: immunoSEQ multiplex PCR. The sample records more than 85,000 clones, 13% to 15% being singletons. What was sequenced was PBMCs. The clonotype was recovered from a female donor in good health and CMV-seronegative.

In nucleotides, the CDR3 is TGTGCCAGTAGTCCCATCCGGGACAGGGCAGGAGATACGCAGTATTTT. Translated, it gives CASSPIRDRAGDTQYF. The chain employs TRBV19 and TRBJ2-3, with 9 bases lining up with TRBD1. Germline CDR1 and CDR2: LNHDA and SQIVND (reference sequence). This CDR3 spans 16 amino acids. After removal of 5 bases from V and 5 bases from J, the junction contained 11 bases not matched to a gene.